A selection of T cell receptor beta chains follows, all from one sample in a study of preoperative IRX-2 immunotherapy in early breast cancer. Using immunoSEQ multiplex PCR, the repertoire was profiled, and TCRdb retains in-frame clones only, with some absent. The table shows some 99,000 clones, with more than 80% occurring only once. This sample comprised tumor tissue, obtained after IRX-2 immunotherapy. All receptors come from a human donor with breast cancer. CDR3s include the opening cysteine and the closing phenylalanine or tryptophan. Fields, in order: clone size, J gene, V gene, D gene, CDR3 DNA, CDR3 protein. A D gene is named only where the DNA matches it firmly. Rows may omit the clone size; those that give it use once, few, many or a size class.

-	TRBJ1-1	TRBV29-1	-	TGCCAGAGTAGGGATGCTTACGGCACTGAAGCTTTCTTT	CQSRDAYGTEAFF
-	TRBJ1-1	TRBV11-3	TRBD1	TGTGCCAGCAGCCCTCAACCGGACAGGCCCACTGAAGCTTTCTTT	CASSPQPDRPTEAFF
-	TRBJ2-7	TRBV28	TRBD1	TGTGCCAGCAGGACCGGGACAGCCTACGAGCAGTACTTC	CASRTGTAYEQYF
-	TRBJ2-7	TRBV6-8	TRBD2	TGTGCCATCACGGACCCGACTAGCACTTACGAGCAGTACTTC	CAITDPTSTYEQYF
-	TRBJ2-5	TRBV6-8	-	TGTGCCAGTAGCACAGGGCCCGGAGGGGAGACCCAGTACTTC	CASSTGPGGETQYF
-	TRBJ1-2	TRBV15	-	TGTGCCACCAGCAGAGATAAGGGGGGTACTAGGGGCTACACCTTC	CATSRDKGGTRGYTF
few	TRBJ2-2	TRBV5-1	-	TGCGCCAGCAGCTTGGGCACCTCGAACACCGGGGAGCTGTTTTTT	CASSLGTSNTGELFF
few	TRBJ1-6	TRBV7-1	-	TGTGCCAGCAGCTTGGGCGGGAGAAGCTATAATTCACCCCTCCACTTT	CASSLGGRSYNSPLHF
few	TRBJ2-2	TRBV10-1	TRBD1	TGCGCCAGCAGGGGACAGGGGGCCGGGGAGCTGTTTTTT	CASRGQGAGELFF
-	TRBJ2-7	TRBV7-5	-	TGTGCCAGCCGAAGCGGGATCGACTCCTACGAGCAGTACTTC	CASRSGIDSYEQYF
-	TRBJ2-7	TRBV19	TRBD1	TGTGCCAGTACGGGACAGGGCCACGAGCAGTACTTC	CASTGQGHEQYF
-	TRBJ1-1	TRBV7-6	-	TGTGCCAGCAGCTTGACCCCGGTGGCGACTGAAGCTTTCTTT	CASSLTPVATEAFF
once	TRBJ2-7	TRBV12-2	-	TGTGCCAGTCATGGACAGGGGGCTTTGTACGAGCAGTACTTC	CASHGQGALYEQYF
-	TRBJ2-1	TRBV7-1	-	TGTGCCAGCAGTTTACAACAGTGGAGTGAGCAGTTCTTC	CASSLQQWSEQFF
-	TRBJ1-5	TRBV28	-	TGTGCCAGCAGTTCAGGGGACCGGGGGCCCCAGCATTTT	CASSSGDRGPQHF
-	TRBJ2-1	TRBV19	-	TGTGCCAGTAGTATCTGGCTTAATGAGCAGTTCTTC	CASSIWLNEQFF
-	TRBJ1-1	TRBV19	-	TGTGCCAGTAGTATTTCCGTGCGTCAGGAGAACACTGAAGCTTTCTTT	CASSISVRQENTEAFF
-	TRBJ1-2	TRBV23-1	-	TGCGCCAGCAGTCAATTAAAGGGTTTCAACTATGGCTACACCTTC	CASSQLKGFNYGYTF
once	TRBJ1-5	TRBV1	-	TGCGCCAGCAGCCAAGACAGGGGTGGCAATCAGCCCCAGCATTTT	CASSQDRGGNQPQHF
-	TRBJ1-1	TRBV18	-	TGTGCCAGCTCCGTGGATCTAAACACTGAAGCTTTCTTT	CASSVDLNTEAFF
-	TRBJ1-1	TRBV6-8	TRBD1	TGTGCCAGCAGTTTAACAGGGGGAAGGTCTGAAGCTTTCTTT	CASSLTGGRSEAFF
-	TRBJ1-1	TRBV28	-	TGTGCCAGCCTTTCCCCCACAGGGCGACGGACTGAAGCTTTCTTT	CASLSPTGRRTEAFF
-	TRBJ1-4	TRBV29-1	-	TGCAGCGTTGTGGGCAGGAATGAAAAACTGTTTTTT	CSVVGRNEKLFF
-	TRBJ2-5	TRBV5-1	-	TGCGCCAGCAGCTCCCCCGGGACCCCGCCAGAGACCCAGTACTTC	CASSSPGTPPETQYF
few	TRBJ1-3	TRBV12-5	-	TGTGCCAGCACCCCTAGTGTCTCTGGAAACACCATATATTTT	CASTPSVSGNTIYF